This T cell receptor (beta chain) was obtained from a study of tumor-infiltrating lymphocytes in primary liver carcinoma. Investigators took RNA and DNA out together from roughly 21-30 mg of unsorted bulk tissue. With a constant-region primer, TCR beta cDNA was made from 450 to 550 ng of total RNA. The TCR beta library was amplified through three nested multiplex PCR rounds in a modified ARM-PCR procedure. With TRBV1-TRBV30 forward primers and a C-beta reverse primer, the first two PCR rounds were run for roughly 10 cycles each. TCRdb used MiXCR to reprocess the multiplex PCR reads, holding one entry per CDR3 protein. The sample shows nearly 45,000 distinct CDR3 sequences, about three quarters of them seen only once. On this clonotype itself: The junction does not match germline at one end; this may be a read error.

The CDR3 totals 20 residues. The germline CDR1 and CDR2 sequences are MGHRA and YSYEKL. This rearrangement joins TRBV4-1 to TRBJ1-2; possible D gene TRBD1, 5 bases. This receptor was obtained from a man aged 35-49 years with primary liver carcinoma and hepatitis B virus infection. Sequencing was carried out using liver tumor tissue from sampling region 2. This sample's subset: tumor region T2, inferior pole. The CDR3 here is CVSNREGYPPAAQPTYDYTF. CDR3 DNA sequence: TGCGTCAGCAACCGAGAGGGGTACCCCCCCGCTGCCCAACCCACCTATGACTACACCTTC.